This T cell receptor (beta chain) originates from a study of human T cells and chemical hapten exposure (dated by TCRdb to the early 2020s). In terms of the full investigation: For sensitization, 2% DPC in acetone was applied to a roughly 2 cm by roughly 2 cm area of upper inner arm skin. The libraries were sequenced as a pool, and the TCR yield per sample differed mostly because of small variations in library volumes within the pool. The study tracked peripheral blood TCR repertoire changes in vivo during primary and secondary sensitization to the hapten diphenylcyclopropenone (DPC) in alopecia patients. Weekly therapeutic DPC doses were additionally applied to the scalp of patients throughout the roughly 25-week study period. For TCR sequencing, blood came from about 29 alopecia patients at anywhere from one to four time points (pre-sensitization, 2, 6 and 24 weeks). Patch testing was performed on the upper back with Finn chambers containing 0.01% DPC, and the patch tests were scored after 6 days according to International Contact Dermatitis Research Group standards. The patient cohort, mostly female, included alopecia areata with under or over 50% scalp involvement, alopecia totalis and alopecia universalis. Blood samples were taken from patients before sensitization (week 0) and then at 2, 6 and about 24 weeks after DPC sensitization. Points the paper makes about the study in general: Patch test score was positively correlated with the number of PT1 expanded TCRs, with significance at thresholds 8, 16 and 32 but not at 4. Alopecia, a presumed autoimmune disease, was present in all patients, so the immune response of the patients might differ from that of healthy individuals. After repeated subsampling, changes were observed in the strength of the expansion versus patch-test correlation and in the threshold at which the correlation became significant. DPC sensitization did not change the number of TCRs with a frequency above 1 in 1000, and there was no evidence of changes in global repertoire structure. Compared with pre-sensitization or healthy control sets, expanded TCRs formed significantly more large CDR3 similarity clusters, which is consistent with antigen-driven responses.

Including cysteine and phenylalanine, the CDR3 has 17 amino acids. Only the CDR3 portion is preserved as DNA: 51 bases, with reading frame beginning at the first base. At the junction V is shortened by 1 base and J by 0 bases; bases outside the gene matches: 4. The germline V gene provides CDR1 MDHEN and CDR2 SYDVKM. Points on this clonotype: Its cognate antigen has yet to be identified. Base qualities are missing; no much larger clone stands one base away.

The time point label, as the study defines it: patch test 3, about 24 weeks after DPC sensitization. What this sample's treatment or condition label stands for: therapeutic diphenylcyclopropenone sensitization with weekly scalp DPC. Blood at each patch-test visit was drawn before the patch test was applied. Patients were eligible if aged 18 to 70, diagnosed with alopecia and judged suitable for DPC therapy, and pregnant patients were excluded. Total RNA was extracted from unfractionated whole blood collected in Tempus Blood RNA tubes. Library method: RACE. The instrument given in TCRdb is NextSeq 500. During library preparation, unique molecular identifiers were attached to individual cDNA molecules so that TCRs could be counted quantitatively and reproducibly. Each blood RNA sample was used to sequence both TCR alpha and TCR beta chains. In the source study's methods: A median of roughly 98,000 TCRs per sample was observed, with a range of roughly 20,000 to 700,000. The Decombinator software suite was used to annotate V, J and CDR3 in the TCR reads. For the PS versus PT1 abundance plots, all samples were subsampled to the same number of TCRs (28,000). Expanded TCRs were defined as absent before sensitization and observed at least eight times at the 2-week time point. The raw public data were reprocessed by TCRdb itself: fastp quality trimming at Q25, MiXCR clonotype calling, in-frame beta chains only. Every distinct CDR3 protein forms one entry, paired with its most common genes and DNA. The V and J calls shown here were made by TCRdb, not taken from the authors' results. Counted in this sample were just over 95,000 distinct CDR3 sequences; around 25% of them appeared once. 10% of the sample lies in the top ten.

The V gene is TRBV28 and the J gene is TRBJ2-1; TRBD1 agrees with 9 junctional bases. Material: whole blood, obtained in connection with sensitization to the hapten diphenylcyclopropenone (DPC). The sequence came from a man aged 40-49 years with alopecia areata. Some clones in this sample may be carry-over from other donors' samples. The DNA reads TGTGCCAGCAGTTTATTTGGGACAGGGAGCTCCTACAATGAGCAGTTCTTC. This translates into CASSLFGTGSSYNEQFF.